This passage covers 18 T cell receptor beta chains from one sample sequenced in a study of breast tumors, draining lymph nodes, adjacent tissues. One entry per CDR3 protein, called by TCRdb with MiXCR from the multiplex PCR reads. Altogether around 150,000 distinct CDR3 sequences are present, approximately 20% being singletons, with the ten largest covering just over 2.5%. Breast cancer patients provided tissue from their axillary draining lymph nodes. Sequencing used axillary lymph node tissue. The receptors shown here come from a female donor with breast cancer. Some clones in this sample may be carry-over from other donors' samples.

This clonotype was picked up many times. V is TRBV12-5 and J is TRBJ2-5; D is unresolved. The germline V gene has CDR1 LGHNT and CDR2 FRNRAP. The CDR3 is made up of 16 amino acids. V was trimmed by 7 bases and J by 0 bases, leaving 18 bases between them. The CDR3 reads CASASGSGRYQETQYF. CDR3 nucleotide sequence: TGTGCTAGTGCCTCCGGGTCGGGTCGATACCAAGAGACCCAGTACTTC.

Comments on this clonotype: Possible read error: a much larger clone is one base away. Here the CDR3 reads CASETDRVHEQFF. The CDR3 nucleotides read TGTGCCAGCGAGACGGACAGGGTGCATGAGCAGTTCTTC. The chain couples TRBV2 to TRBJ2-1, with TRBD1 matching 8 bases. Germline V gene data show CDR1 as SNHLY and CDR2 as FYNNEI. The ends lost 8 bases at V and 8 bases at J; junction bases unmatched: 8. The length of the CDR3 is 13 residues.

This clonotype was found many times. CDR3 region: CASSLGAGNSETQYF. CDR3 coding DNA: TGTGCCAGCAGCCTCGGGGCAGGGAATTCGGAGACCCAGTACTTC. This chain links TRBV7-8 with TRBJ2-5; perhaps D is TRBD1 or TRBD2 (5 bases each). Germline CDR1 is SGHVS and CDR2 is FQNEAQ. Trimming took off 5 bases at V and 5 bases at J, with 18 bases between the two ends. The length of the CDR3 is 15 residues. The whole variable domain, filled in from reference TRBV7-8 and TRBJ2-5, reads GAGVSQSPRYKVAKRGQDVALRCDPISGHVSLFWYQQALGQGPEFLTYFQNEAQLDKSGLPSDRFFAERPEGSVSTLKIQRTQQEDSAVYLCASSLGAGNSETQYFGPGTRLLVL.

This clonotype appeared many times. CDR3 amino acids: CSAPEPSGSLHEQFF. The CDR3 nucleotides are TGCAGTGCTCCCGAGCCTAGCGGGAGTCTCCATGAGCAGTTCTTC. The genes are TRBV20-1 and TRBJ2-1, with 10 bases fitting TRBD2. CDR1 and CDR2 from the germline V gene are DFQATT and SNEGSKA (reference sequence). Trimming at V came to 5 bases and at J to 8 bases, leaving 12 bases not matched to a gene. The CDR3 is 15 residues long.

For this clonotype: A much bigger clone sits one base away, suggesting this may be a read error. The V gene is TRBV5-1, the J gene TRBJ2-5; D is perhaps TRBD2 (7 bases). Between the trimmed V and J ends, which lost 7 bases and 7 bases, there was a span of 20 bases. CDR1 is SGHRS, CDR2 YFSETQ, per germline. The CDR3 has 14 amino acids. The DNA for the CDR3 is TGCGCCAGCGGAGCGGGACACCAAATTGGGACCCAGTACTTC. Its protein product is CASGAGHQIGTQYF. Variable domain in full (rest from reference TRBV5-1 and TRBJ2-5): KAGVTQTPRYLIKTRGQQVTLSCSPISGHRSVSWYQQTPGQGLQFLFEYFSETQRNKGNFPGRFSGRQFSNSRSEMNVSTLELGDSALYLCASGAGHQIGTQYFGPGTRLLVL.

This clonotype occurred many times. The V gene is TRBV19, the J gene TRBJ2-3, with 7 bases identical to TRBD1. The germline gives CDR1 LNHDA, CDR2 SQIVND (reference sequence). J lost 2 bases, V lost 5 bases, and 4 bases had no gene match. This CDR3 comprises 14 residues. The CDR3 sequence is CASSLGTATDTQYF. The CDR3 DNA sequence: TGTGCCAGTAGTCTCGGGACAGCCACAGATACGCAGTATTTT.

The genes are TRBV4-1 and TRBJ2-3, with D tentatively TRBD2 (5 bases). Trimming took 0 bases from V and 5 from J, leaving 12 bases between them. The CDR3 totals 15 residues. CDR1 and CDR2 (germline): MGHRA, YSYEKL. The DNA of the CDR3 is TGCGCCAGCAGCCAAGACGGAGTAGAGGGAGATACGCAGTATTTT. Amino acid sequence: CASSQDGVEGDTQYF.

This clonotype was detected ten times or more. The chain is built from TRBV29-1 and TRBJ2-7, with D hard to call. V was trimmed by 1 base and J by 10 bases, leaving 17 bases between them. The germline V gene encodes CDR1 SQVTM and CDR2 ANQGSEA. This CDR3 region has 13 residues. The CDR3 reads CSVEVPGLSQQYF. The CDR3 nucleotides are TGCAGCGTTGAAGTCCCCGGGCTTTCCCAACAGTACTTC.

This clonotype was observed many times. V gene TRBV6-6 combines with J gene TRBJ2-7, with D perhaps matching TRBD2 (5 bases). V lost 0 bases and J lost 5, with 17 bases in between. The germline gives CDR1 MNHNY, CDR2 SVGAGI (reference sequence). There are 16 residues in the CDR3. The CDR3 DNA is TGTGCCAGCAGTTACTCCAAAGCCGGGGTGGTTGACGAGCAGTACTTC. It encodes CASSYSKAGVVDEQYF.

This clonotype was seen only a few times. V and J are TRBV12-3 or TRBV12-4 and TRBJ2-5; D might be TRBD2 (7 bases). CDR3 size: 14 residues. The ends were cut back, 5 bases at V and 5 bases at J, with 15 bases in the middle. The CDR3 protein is CASSPGGALETQYF. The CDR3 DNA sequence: TGTGCCAGCAGTCCGGGGGGCGCACTGGAGACCCAGTACTTC.

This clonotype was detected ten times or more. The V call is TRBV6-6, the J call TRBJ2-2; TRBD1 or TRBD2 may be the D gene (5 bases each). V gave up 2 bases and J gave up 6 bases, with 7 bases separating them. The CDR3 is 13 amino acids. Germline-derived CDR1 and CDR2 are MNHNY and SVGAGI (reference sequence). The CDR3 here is CASSYRGAGELFF. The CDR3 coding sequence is TGTGCCAGCAGTTACAGGGGAGCCGGGGAGCTGTTTTTT.

CDR3 protein: CASSIDAGGVYNEQFF. The CDR3 coding sequence is TGTGCCAGTAGTATAGATGCGGGGGGGGTCTACAATGAGCAGTTCTTC. The J gene is TRBJ2-1, the V gene TRBV19; 9 bases fit TRBD2. The CDR3 sequence is 16 residues long. The germline V gene encodes CDR1 LNHDA and CDR2 SQIVND (reference sequence). V trimming: 0 bases; J trimming: 3 bases; junction bases outside the gene matches: 3.

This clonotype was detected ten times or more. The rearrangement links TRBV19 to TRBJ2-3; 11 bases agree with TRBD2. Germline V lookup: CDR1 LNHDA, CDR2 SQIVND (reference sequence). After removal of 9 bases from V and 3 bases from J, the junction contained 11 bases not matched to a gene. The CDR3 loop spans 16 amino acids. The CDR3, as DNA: TGTGCCAGCGGGCCCCCTCTAGCGGGAGGAACAGATACGCAGTATTTT. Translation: CASGPPLAGGTDTQYF.

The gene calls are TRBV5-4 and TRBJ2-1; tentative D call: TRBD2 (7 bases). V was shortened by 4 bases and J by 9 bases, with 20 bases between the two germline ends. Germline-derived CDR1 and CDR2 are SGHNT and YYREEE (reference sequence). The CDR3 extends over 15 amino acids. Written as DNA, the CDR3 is TGTGCCAGCAGCCATGCGAGAGGGGGGGCGAGTGAGCAGTTCTTC. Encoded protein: CASSHARGGASEQFF.

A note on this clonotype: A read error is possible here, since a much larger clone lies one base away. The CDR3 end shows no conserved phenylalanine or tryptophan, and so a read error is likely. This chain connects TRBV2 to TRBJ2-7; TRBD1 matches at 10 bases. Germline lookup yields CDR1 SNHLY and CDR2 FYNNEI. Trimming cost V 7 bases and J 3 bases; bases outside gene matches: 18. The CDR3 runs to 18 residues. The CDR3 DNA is TGTGCCAGCACCCCACGTTGGACAGGGGGGCGCGGAAACTACGAGCAGTACCTC. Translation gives CASTPRWTGGRGNYEQYL.

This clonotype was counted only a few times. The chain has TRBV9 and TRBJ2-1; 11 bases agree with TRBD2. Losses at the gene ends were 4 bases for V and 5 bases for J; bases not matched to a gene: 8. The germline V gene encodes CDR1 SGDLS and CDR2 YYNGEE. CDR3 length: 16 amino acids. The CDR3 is CASSPRTSGGHNEQFF. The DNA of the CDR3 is TGTGCCAGCAGCCCTCGAACTAGCGGGGGCCACAATGAGCAGTTCTTC.

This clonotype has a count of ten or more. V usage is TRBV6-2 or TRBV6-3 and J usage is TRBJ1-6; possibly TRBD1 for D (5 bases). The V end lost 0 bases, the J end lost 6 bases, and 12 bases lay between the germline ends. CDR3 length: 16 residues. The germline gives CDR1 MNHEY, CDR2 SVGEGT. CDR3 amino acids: CASSYSRTGTNSPLHF. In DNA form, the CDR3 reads TGTGCCAGCAGTTACTCGAGGACGGGGACTAATTCACCCCTCCACTTT.

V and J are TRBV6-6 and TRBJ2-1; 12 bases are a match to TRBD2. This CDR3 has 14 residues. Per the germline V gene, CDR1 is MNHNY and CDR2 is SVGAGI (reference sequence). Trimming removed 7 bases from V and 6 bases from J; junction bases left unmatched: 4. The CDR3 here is CASKRTSGVNEQFF. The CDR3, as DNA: TGTGCCAGCAAACGGACTAGCGGGGTCAATGAGCAGTTCTTC.